A single sample gave rise to the 22 T cell receptor beta chains below, sequenced in a study of blood T cell repertoires in COVID-19. TCRdb keeps only in-frame clones here, not all; method: immunoSEQ multiplex PCR. This repertoire shows approximately 84,000 clones, about 73% found once; its top ten account for 5.7%. The material sequenced was peripheral blood. These receptors came from a man aged 50 to 60 with active or convalescent COVID-19.

The rearrangement joins TRBV19 to TRBJ1-5; 9 nucleotides align to TRBD1. Trimming cost V 3 bases and J 0 bases; bases outside gene matches: 6. Germline loops: CDR1 LNHDA, CDR2 SQIVND (reference sequence). This CDR3 spans 17 amino acids. CDR3 sequence: CASSITRDRASNQPQHF. In DNA, the CDR3 is TGTGCCAGTAGTATCACCCGGGACAGGGCTAGCAATCAGCCCCAGCATTTT.

The chain carries TRBV19 and TRBJ2-6, with D perhaps matching TRBD1 (6 bases). CDR3 length: 17 amino acids. Germline loops: CDR1 LNHDA, CDR2 SQIVND (reference sequence). V dropped 5 bases and J dropped 2 bases, with 16 bases sitting between them. CDR3 region: CASSPPVGGPGANVLTF. CDR3 nucleotides: TGTGCCAGTAGTCCACCGGTTGGGGGCCCTGGGGCCAACGTCCTGACTTTC.

Of note for this clone: This sample includes further DNA sequences coding for the same CDR3. CDR3 sequence (DNA): TGTGCCAGCAGCTTAGTAGGGGGCGGCTCAGATACGCAGTATTTT. This codes for CASSLVGGGSDTQYF. The gene calls are TRBV7-2 and TRBJ2-3; 7 nucleotides align to TRBD1. With 1 base clipped from V and 4 bases from J, the junction kept 5 bases outside the gene matches. The CDR3 is made up of 15 amino acids. Germline CDR1 is SGHTA and CDR2 is FQGNSA.

This clone has only a few counts. V and J are TRBV2 and TRBJ1-6; D not certain. V was cut by 7 bases and J by 10 bases, with 8 bases left in between. CDR1 and CDR2 from the germline V gene are SNHLY and FYNNEI. The CDR3 is 11 residues long. The CDR3 protein is CASTPESPLHF. Written as DNA, the CDR3 is TGTGCCAGCACACCAGAATCACCCCTCCACTTT.

This clone was seen more than once but under ten times. The genes are TRBV4-1 and TRBJ2-2; D may be TRBD1 (5 bases). V lost 1 base, J lost 4 bases, and 10 bases lay in between. The germline gives CDR1 MGHRA, CDR2 YSYEKL. This CDR3 is 15 amino acids long. CDR3 in DNA: TGCGCCAGCAGCCAAGGGGCAGGGCCCACCGGGGAGCTGTTTTTT. Protein: CASSQGAGPTGELFF.

V gene TRBV5-6 combines with J gene TRBJ2-1; no definite D call. Between the trimmed V and J ends, which lost 2 bases and 8 bases, there was a span of 5 bases. The V gene's germline CDR1 is SGHDT and CDR2 YYEEEE. The CDR3 consists of 11 residues. CDR3 loop: CASSFRDEQFF. DNA of the CDR3: TGTGCCAGCAGCTTCCGGGATGAGCAGTTCTTC.

As to this clone: The same CDR3 also results from other DNA sequences found in this sample. The rearrangement links TRBV19 to TRBJ1-6; TRBD1 agrees at 8 bases. Trimming at V came to 5 bases and at J to 8 bases, leaving 5 bases not matched to a gene. The CDR3 extends over 14 amino acids. Per germline, CDR1 LNHDA and CDR2 SQIVND (reference sequence). CDR3 residues: CASSPQGGDSPLHF. The CDR3 DNA is TGTGCCAGTAGTCCACAGGGGGGGGATTCACCCCTCCACTTT.

This sequence joins TRBV6-2 or TRBV6-3 and TRBJ2-1; possible D gene TRBD2, 6 bases. The CDR3 extends over 15 amino acids. Germline V gene data show CDR1 as MNHEY and CDR2 as SVGEGT. Trimming removed 5 bases at V and 9 bases at J, with 20 bases between. This CDR3 reads CASSLRDSLFGEQFF. The CDR3 DNA reads TGTGCCAGCAGTCTCCGGGACTCTCTCTTCGGTGAGCAGTTCTTC.

There are a few counts of this clone. The rearrangement links TRBV19 to TRBJ1-5; D is uncertain. The length of the CDR3 is 15 residues. The germline V gene encodes CDR1 LNHDA and CDR2 SQIVND (reference sequence). V lost 7 bases to trimming and J lost 4 bases, with 17 bases between them. The CDR3 nucleotides read TGTGCCAGTACCACACGAGACGTCGGGAATCAGCCCCAGCATTTT. Residues: CASTTRDVGNQPQHF. The full variable domain, in which reference TRBV19 and TRBJ1-5 provide the parts outside the CDR3, is DGGITQSPKYLFRKEGQNVTLSCEQNLNHDAMYWYRQDPGQGLRLIYYSQIVNDFQKGDIAEGYSVSREKKESFPLTVTSAQKNPTAFYLCASTTRDVGNQPQHFGDGTRLSIL.

This clone was seen just once. The junction shows a germline mismatch at one end, possibly a read error. V and J are TRBV30 and TRBJ1-1, with 9 nucleotides matching TRBD1. The CDR3 length is 12 residues. Germline CDR1 GTSNPN, CDR2 SVGIG (reference sequence). CDR3 DNA: TGTGCCGGGAGTTGGACAGGGGCAGGAGCTTTCTTT. Protein product: CAGSWTGAGAFF.

The chain joins TRBV6-4 to TRBJ1-5; maybe TRBD1 (6 bases). The germline gives CDR1 MRHNA, CDR2 SNTAGT. V shed 3 bases and J shed 4 bases, with 7 bases lying between them. The CDR3 loop spans 13 amino acids. The CDR3 region is CASSEGANQPQHF. The CDR3 coding sequence is TGTGCCAGCAGTGAGGGGGCGAATCAGCCCCAGCATTTT.

The chain uses TRBV15 and TRBJ1-2; a possible D gene is TRBD1 (5 bases). Germline V gene data show CDR1 as LNHNV and CDR2 as YYDKDF (reference sequence). CDR3 length equals 14 residues. Trimming took off 1 base at V and 14 bases at J, with 20 bases between the two ends. The CDR3 sequence: CATSRGRSGQGGTF. The CDR3, as DNA: TGTGCCACCAGCAGAGGACGGTCGGGCCAGGGAGGGACCTTC.

The genes are TRBV19 and TRBJ2-5, with D perhaps TRBD2 (6 bases). Germline values: CDR1 LNHDA, CDR2 SQIVND (reference sequence). V shed 5 bases and J shed 2 bases, with 15 bases lying between them. The CDR3 length is 15 residues. The CDR3 DNA sequence: TGTGCCAGTAGTGTCCTAGCGAGTATACAAGAGACCCAGTACTTC. This sequence encodes CASSVLASIQETQYF. The full variable domain, completed using reference TRBV19 and TRBJ2-5, is DGGITQSPKYLFRKEGQNVTLSCEQNLNHDAMYWYRQDPGQGLRLIYYSQIVNDFQKGDIAEGYSVSREKKESFPLTVTSAQKNPTAFYLCASSVLASIQETQYFGPGTRLLVL.

Regarding this clone: Other DNA sequences from this sample encode an identical CDR3 as well. This chain connects TRBV4-3 to TRBJ2-3; D unresolved. Germline V gives CDR1 LGHNA, CDR2 YSLEER. This CDR3 has 16 residues. The V gene lost 0 bases and the J gene lost 0 bases, with 10 bases spanning the gap. CDR3 sequence reads: CASSQDSTPSTDTQYF. The CDR3 coding sequence is TGCGCCAGCAGCCAAGATAGCACACCTAGCACAGATACGCAGTATTTT.

The chain links TRBV4-3 to TRBJ2-1, with D perhaps matching TRBD2 (6 bases). This CDR3 has 17 residues. V dropped 0 bases and J dropped 7 bases, with 19 bases sitting between them. Germline CDR1 reads LGHNA; CDR2 reads YSLEER. The CDR3 loop reads CASSQETSSGPWNEQFF. The CDR3 region has the DNA TGCGCCAGCAGCCAAGAAACGTCCAGCGGGCCTTGGAATGAGCAGTTCTTC.

The rearrangement joins TRBV2 to TRBJ2-1; 10 bases match TRBD2. CDR3 length: 19 amino acids. V shed 7 bases, J shed 0 bases, and the junction held 15 bases outside the gene matches. Germline CDR1 is SNHLY and CDR2 is FYNNEI. CDR3 nucleotides: TGTGCCAGCAAAAATTTAGCGGGGGGCACTCCTAGCTCCTACAATGAGCAGTTCTTC. Amino acids: CASKNLAGGTPSSYNEQFF.

This clone has more than one count but fewer than ten. The V call is TRBV9, the J call TRBJ1-1, with D unclear. Germline loops: CDR1 SGDLS, CDR2 YYNGEE. Trimming pared 0 bases from V and 6 bases from J, leaving 9 bases between. The CDR3 covers 13 residues. CDR3 nucleotides: TGTGCCAGCAGCGTAGAACAGAGCTCTGAAGCTTTCTTT. This sequence encodes CASSVEQSSEAFF.

The chain couples TRBV6-5 to TRBJ1-5; D ambiguous. The V and J ends lost 8 bases and 4 bases respectively, with 9 bases between them. The CDR3 is 12 residues long. CDR1 is MNHEY and CDR2 is SVGAGI in the germline V gene. The CDR3 spells CASLRENQPQHF. CDR3 bases: TGTGCCAGCTTGAGGGAAAATCAGCCCCAGCATTTT.

The sample holds one count of this clone. J is TRBJ1-5 and V is TRBV5-6; D gene ambiguous. This CDR3 has 13 residues. The germline CDR1 and CDR2 sequences are SGHDT and YYEEEE. V was clipped by 0 bases and J by 5 bases, with 6 bases between them. As DNA, the CDR3 is TGTGCCAGCAGCTTGGGGCAGGATCAGCCCCAGCATTTT. Translating it yields CASSLGQDQPQHF.

The gene calls are TRBV3-1 (or the pseudogene TRBV3-2) and TRBJ2-7, with unresolved D. Germline-derived CDR1 and CDR2 are LGHDT and YNNKEL (reference sequence). This CDR3 region has 13 residues. Trimming stripped 1 base from V and 2 bases from J, with 6 bases between. The CDR3 protein is CASSQAGPYEQYF. As DNA, the CDR3 is TGTGCCAGCAGCCAAGCAGGTCCCTACGAGCAGTACTTC.

The rearrangement links TRBV3-1 (or the pseudogene TRBV3-2) to TRBJ2-7; 8 positions match TRBD1. V gave up 3 bases and J gave up 6 bases; unmatched junction bases: 10. CDR1 and CDR2 from the germline V gene are LGHDT and YNNKEL (reference sequence). CDR3 length equals 15 residues. CDR3 DNA sequence: TGTGCCAGCAGCCATTTGGGGACAGGCCAAGGCGAGCAGTACTTC. Protein: CASSHLGTGQGEQYF.

The chain joins TRBV5-6 to TRBJ1-1; 8 bases map to TRBD1. Germline V gene data show CDR1 as SGHDT and CDR2 as YYEEEE. The ends lost 1 base at V and 8 bases at J; junction bases unmatched: 7. This CDR3 comprises 14 residues. CDR3 sequence reads: CASSLPTGGGEAFF. The CDR3 DNA is TGTGCCAGCAGCTTGCCAACAGGGGGAGGAGAAGCTTTCTTT.